This T cell receptor (beta chain) was observed in a study of CD8+ T cells in alopecia areata. Overall study context: Treated patients took oral tofacitinib at 5 to 10 mg twice daily. Dosing spanned 6 to 18 months on tofacitinib, then 6 months off drug.

Germline CDR1 reads SGHRS; CDR2 reads YFSETQ. This CDR3 region has 15 residues. Trimming at V came to 4 bases and at J to 7 bases, leaving 8 bases not matched to a gene. The treatment was: oral pan-JAK inhibitor, 5-10 mg twice daily. Sorting of PBMCs yielded the CD4+ and CD8+ T cells. Extraction of RNA preceded its reverse transcription into cDNA, which served as the sequencing template. Using immunoSEQ multiplex PCR, the repertoire was profiled, and TCRdb retains in-frame clones only, with some absent. Here the sample spans 75,000 to 100,000 clones, around three quarters being singletons. This clone was detected a few times.

The receptor's source is a human donor with alopecia areata. Sequencing used CD8+ T cells sorted from blood, obtained between weeks 43 and 45, from a patient treated with tofacitinib. V usage is TRBV5-1 and J usage is TRBJ1-6; 7 bases agree with TRBD1. CDR3 sequence reads: CASSAGGQVNSPLHF. Written as DNA, the CDR3 is TGCGCCAGCAGCGCGGGAGGACAGGTGAATTCACCCCTCCACTTT.